The 32 T cell receptor beta chains in this list originate from one sample, sequenced in a study of CD8 T cells in ankylosing spondylitis. TCRdb re-analysed the 5' RACE reads in MiXCR, keeping a single row per CDR3 protein. The sample contains about 150,000 distinct CDR3 sequences, 30% to 40% of which appear only once. The sequencing input was synovial fluid, either unsorted or a sorted T cell fraction (not recorded which). The origin of the receptors is a male donor with ankylosing spondylitis.

This clonotype was found a few times. The chain recombines TRBV12-3 or TRBV12-4 with TRBJ1-1; D unclear. The CDR3 runs 11 residues. V lost 8 bases and J 5 bases, leaving 9 bases between the germline ends. The CDR3 spells CASVTQTEAFF. In DNA, the CDR3 is TGTGCCAGCGTTACTCAGACTGAAGCTTTCTTT.

The rearrangement joins TRBV4-1 to TRBJ1-1, with 9 bases that match TRBD1. Germline loops: CDR1 MGHRA, CDR2 YSYEKL. V gave up 2 bases and J gave up 6 bases; unmatched junction bases: 7. The CDR3 sequence is 15 residues long. The CDR3 spells CASSQPGTGSSEAFF. The CDR3, as DNA: TGCGCCAGCAGCCAACCCGGGACAGGGAGCTCTGAAGCTTTCTTT.

The rearrangement uses TRBV7-8 and TRBJ1-1; TRBD1 matches at 7 bases. CDR1 and CDR2 from the germline V gene are SGHVS and FQNEAQ. V lost 3 bases, J lost 6 bases, and 7 bases stayed unmatched. The CDR3 has 14 residues. The CDR3 loop reads CASSFDRERPEAFF. Here the CDR3 DNA reads TGTGCCAGCAGCTTCGACAGGGAGAGGCCTGAAGCTTTCTTT.

The rearrangement uses TRBV5-1 and TRBJ2-2; 10 bases match TRBD2. The V and J ends lost 0 bases and 7 bases, in that order; junction bases with no gene match: 6. Germline CDR1 SGHRS, CDR2 YFSETQ. The CDR3 has 16 amino acids. The CDR3 is CASSLGLAGEVGELFF. DNA of the CDR3: TGCGCCAGCAGCTTGGGCCTAGCGGGAGAGGTCGGGGAGCTGTTTTTT.

The chain employs TRBV7-3 and TRBJ2-3; D may be TRBD2 (6 bases). The ends were cut back, 1 base at V and 1 base at J, with 15 bases in the middle. The CDR3 spans 17 residues. Germline CDR1 SGHTA, CDR2 FQGTGA. CDR3 region: CASSLIPGSGGTDTQYF. As DNA, the CDR3 is TGTGCCAGCAGCTTAATTCCAGGGTCGGGGGGCACAGATACGCAGTATTTT.

V and J are TRBV10-3 and TRBJ1-5; 7 bases agree with TRBD1. The CDR3 loop spans 15 amino acids. Germline-derived CDR1 and CDR2 are ENHRY and SYGVKD. V shed 3 bases and J 4 bases; nucleotides not matched to a gene: 6. In nucleotides, the CDR3 is TGTGCCATCAGTGACGCGGGACAGAAGAATCAGCCCCAGCATTTT. Its protein is CAISDAGQKNQPQHF.

This clonotype was seen a few times. V and J are TRBV2 and TRBJ2-1; 15 nucleotides align to TRBD2. V lost 6 bases and J lost 8; bases outside the gene matches: 5. CDR1 is SNHLY, CDR2 FYNNEI, per germline. CDR3 length: 15 residues. The DNA for the CDR3 is TGTGCCAGCAGCCTGGGACTAGCGGGAGGATATGAGCAGTTCTTC. Translation gives CASSLGLAGGYEQFF.

The chain recombines TRBV4-3 with TRBJ2-1; no definite D call. The CDR3 spans 13 residues. Germline loops: CDR1 LGHNA, CDR2 YSLEER. V shed 0 bases and J shed 7 bases, with 7 bases lying between them. This CDR3 reads CASSQEGRNEQFF. Written as DNA, the CDR3 is TGCGCCAGCAGCCAAGAAGGACGGAATGAGCAGTTCTTC.

The rearrangement links TRBV4-2 to TRBJ2-1, with 10 bases aligning to TRBD2. The junction had 9 bases not matched to a gene; V was cut back by 0 bases and J by 1 base. Germline V gene data show CDR1 as LGHNA and CDR2 as YNFKEQ. The length of the CDR3 is 19 residues. CDR3 residues: CASSQEWSGGAPSYNEQFF. CDR3 in DNA: TGTGCCAGCAGCCAAGAATGGAGCGGGGGGGCCCCATCCTACAATGAGCAGTTCTTC.

This clonotype was counted a few times. The chain joins TRBV6-2 or TRBV6-3 to TRBJ2-5, with D unclear. This CDR3 spans 14 amino acids. The V and J ends lost 2 bases and 9 bases respectively, with 16 bases between them. Germline CDR1 reads MNHEY; CDR2 reads SVGEGT. The DNA for the CDR3 is TGTGCCAGCAGTTACCCAGACGTGGCTCGGGCCCAGTACTTC. This sequence encodes CASSYPDVARAQYF.

The chain links TRBV18 to TRBJ2-4; 8 bases fit TRBD1. Germline loops: CDR1 KGHSH, CDR2 LQKENI. CDR3 size: 16 residues. The V segment lost 5 bases and the J segment 0 bases; nucleotides outside the gene matches: 6. CDR3 in DNA: TGTGCCAGCTCATCCGGACAGGGTTTAGCCAAAAACATTCAGTACTTC. Encoded protein: CASSSGQGLAKNIQYF.

This sequence joins TRBV20-1 and TRBJ2-7; 7 bases are shared with TRBD2. From germline, CDR1 is DFQATT and CDR2 SNEGSKA (reference sequence). The CDR3 is 14 amino acids. J gave up 3 bases and V 6 bases, and 11 bases lay outside the gene matches. This chain's CDR3 is CSAPGLGKFYEQYF. The CDR3 region has the DNA TGCAGTGCCCCCGGACTAGGTAAATTCTACGAGCAGTACTTC.

Only one count was recorded for this clonotype. The chain combines TRBV27 with TRBJ2-1, with 10 bases lining up with TRBD2. There are 15 residues in the CDR3. After removal of 3 bases from V and 8 bases from J, the junction contained 7 bases not matched to a gene. The V gene's germline CDR1 is MNHEY and CDR2 SMNVEV (reference sequence). Written as DNA, the CDR3 is TGTGCCAGCAGTTTTAGCGGGGGGCCATTCCATGAGCAGTTCTTC. Amino acids: CASSFSGGPFHEQFF.

This clonotype turned up a few times. The chain has TRBV7-8 and TRBJ2-1; TRBD2 matches at 14 bases. CDR1 SGHVS and CDR2 FQNEAQ come from the germline V gene. The V and J ends lost 1 base and 7 bases, in that order; junction bases with no gene match: 12. The CDR3 runs to 19 residues. This chain's CDR3 is CASSLVAADRTSGRNEQFF. DNA for the CDR3: TGTGCCAGCAGCTTAGTAGCTGCGGATAGGACTAGCGGGAGGAATGAGCAGTTCTTC.

This clonotype occurred a few times. The rearrangement joins TRBV15 to TRBJ2-5; tentatively, D is TRBD1 or TRBD2 (5 bases each). The CDR3 contains 14 residues. The V gene's germline CDR1 is LNHNV and CDR2 YYDKDF (reference sequence). The ends were cut back, 5 bases at V and 5 bases at J, with 15 bases in the middle. In DNA, the CDR3 is TGTGCCACCAGCCGAGGGGCGTTGGAGGAGACCCAGTACTTC. Encoded protein: CATSRGALEETQYF.

This chain links TRBV28 with TRBJ1-1; TRBD1 matches 8 bases. This CDR3 comprises 15 residues. With 3 bases clipped from V and 6 bases from J, the junction kept 9 bases outside the gene matches. Per germline, CDR1 MDHEN and CDR2 SYDVKM. CDR3 region: CASSFWTGTSAEAFF. CDR3 sequence (DNA): TGTGCCAGCAGTTTTTGGACAGGGACGAGTGCTGAAGCTTTCTTT.

This clonotype was counted only a few times. No conserved phenylalanine or tryptophan is present at the end of the CDR3, so a read error is the likely explanation. The limits of the CDR3 on the DNA are not certain, so only TCRdb's listed CDR3 is given. The rearrangement joins TRBV12-3 or TRBV12-4 to TRBJ1-1. Ends included, the CDR3 has 16 residues. CDR3 in amino acids: CASSPEGRGWATEAFL.

This rearrangement joins TRBV25-1 to TRBJ1-1; TRBD1 matches 8 bases. The V gene's germline CDR1 is MGHDK and CDR2 SYGVNS. V shed 2 bases and J 11 bases; nucleotides not matched to a gene: 10. The CDR3 covers 14 residues. CDR3 residues: CASSEGRTGRQAFF. As DNA, the CDR3 is TGTGCCAGCAGTGAAGGGCGGACAGGGAGGCAGGCTTTCTTT. Full variable domain (rest looked up from reference TRBV25-1 and TRBJ1-1): EADIYQTPRYLVIGTGKKITLECSQTMGHDKMYWYQQDPGMELHLIHYSYGVNSTEKGDLSSESTVSRIRTEHFPLTLESARPSHTSQYLCASSEGRTGRQAFFGQGTRLTVV.

This clonotype occurred a few times. The chain employs TRBV20-1 and TRBJ2-1, with 11 bases matching TRBD2. Trimming cost V 2 bases and J 0 bases; bases outside gene matches: 9. The CDR3 is 18 amino acids. Germline V gene sequence: CDR1 DFQATT, CDR2 SNEGSKA (reference sequence). The CDR3 bases are TGCAGTGCTAGAACAATTAGCGGGAGGGCCGGCTCCTACAATGAGCAGTTCTTC. Its translation is CSARTISGRAGSYNEQFF.

V is TRBV11-2 and J is TRBJ2-5, with D hard to call. V was pared by 1 base and J by 4 bases, with 4 bases between. The germline V gene has CDR1 SGHAT and CDR2 FQNNGV. The CDR3 sequence is 12 residues long. The CDR3 region has the DNA TGTGCCAGCAGCTTAGGGGTAGAGACCCAGTACTTC. This gives the protein CASSLGVETQYF. The full variable domain, completed using reference TRBV11-2 and TRBJ2-5, is EAGVAQSPRYKIIEKRQSVAFWCNPISGHATLYWYQQILGQGPKLLIQFQNNGVVDDSQLPKDRFSAERLKGVDSTLKIQPAKLEDSAVYLCASSLGVETQYFGPGTRLLVL.

The table lists this clonotype with many counts. In nucleotides, the CDR3 is TGTGCCAGCAGCCAAGATCCAAGGGGGGCCTACAATGAGCAGTTCTTC. Protein sequence: CASSQDPRGAYNEQFF. The chain combines TRBV3-1 with TRBJ2-1; the D call may be TRBD1 or TRBD2 (6 bases each). The V gene lost 0 bases and the J gene lost 2 bases, with 11 bases spanning the gap. The CDR3 is 16 amino acids. Germline lookup yields CDR1 LGHDT and CDR2 YNNKEL (reference sequence).

This clonotype was observed a handful of times. The chain carries TRBV6-1 and TRBJ2-1; TRBD2 matches at 8 bases. Per the germline V gene, CDR1 is MNHNS and CDR2 is SASEGT. With 7 bases clipped from V and 9 bases from J, the junction kept 17 bases outside the gene matches. The CDR3 contains 16 residues. CDR3 sequence: CASTLRASSGSFEQFF. CDR3 coding DNA: TGTGCCAGCACTCTTAGGGCCTCCAGCGGGAGTTTTGAGCAGTTCTTC.

This clonotype was found a few times. The rearrangement uses TRBV6-1 and TRBJ2-1, with D tentatively TRBD1 or TRBD2 (6 bases each). V lost 6 bases and J 8 bases, leaving 14 bases between the germline ends. Germline lookup yields CDR1 MNHNS and CDR2 SASEGT. The CDR3 is made up of 13 amino acids. CDR3 region: CASRLAGGDEQFF. CDR3 sequence (DNA): TGTGCCAGCAGGCTGGCCGGGGGCGATGAGCAGTTCTTC.

Many counts were recorded for this clonotype. The J gene is TRBJ1-1, the V gene TRBV5-6; maybe TRBD1 (5 bases). CDR1 and CDR2 (germline): SGHDT, YYEEEE. Trimming took 4 bases from V and 1 from J, leaving 14 bases between them. The CDR3 has 15 residues. The CDR3 nucleotides read TGTGCCAGCAGCCCGGTGGGGACTCCGAACACTGAAGCTTTCTTT. Amino acids: CASSPVGTPNTEAFF.

This clonotype has at least ten counts. The rearrangement joins TRBV7-9 to TRBJ1-1; 8 bases are a match to TRBD1. After removal of 4 bases from V and 3 bases from J, the junction contained 7 bases not matched to a gene. CDR3 length equals 15 residues. Germline V CDR1 and CDR2: SEHNR, FQNEAQ (reference sequence). The CDR3 spells CASSSNRGEDTEAFF. The CDR3 DNA follows: TGTGCCAGCAGCTCTAACAGGGGGGAGGACACTGAAGCTTTCTTT.

A few counts support this clonotype. The CDR3 loop reads CASSQVWVNGNTIYF. CDR3 sequence (DNA): TGTGCCAGCAGCCAAGTTTGGGTAAACGGAAACACCATATATTTT. The chain carries TRBV4-2 and TRBJ1-3, with D hard to call. Trimming pared 1 base from V and 4 bases from J, leaving 11 bases between. CDR1 is LGHNA, CDR2 YNFKEQ, per germline. This CDR3 has 15 amino acids.

Only a few counts were recorded for this clonotype. V gene TRBV7-9 combines with J gene TRBJ2-5; D is possibly TRBD1 or TRBD2 (5 bases each). V was cut by 0 bases and J by 3 bases, with 11 bases left in between. This CDR3 comprises 15 residues. Germline V lookup: CDR1 SEHNR, CDR2 FQNEAQ (reference sequence). The CDR3 DNA reads TGTGCCAGCAGCTTAGCGCATTTGGGGGAAGAGACCCAGTACTTC. It codes for CASSLAHLGEETQYF. The whole variable domain, filled in from reference TRBV7-9 and TRBJ2-5, reads DTGVSQNPRHKITKRGQNVTFRCDPISEHNRLYWYRQTLGQGPEFLTYFQNEAQLEKSRLLSDRFSAERPKGSFSTLEIQRTEQGDSAMYLCASSLAHLGEETQYFGPGTRLLVL.

This clonotype was detected once. The chain joins TRBV6-1 to TRBJ2-3; no reliable D call. The CDR3 sequence is 13 residues long. Looked up from germline, CDR1 is MNHNS and CDR2 is SASEGT. V was shortened by 6 bases and J by 2 bases, with 9 bases between the two germline ends. Written as DNA, the CDR3 is TGTGCCAGCAGCCATCGGACCACAGATACGCAGTATTTT. Its protein product is CASSHRTTDTQYF.

There are a few counts of this clonotype. The rearrangement uses TRBV6-8 and TRBJ1-2; 9 bases align to TRBD1. Unmatched junction bases numbered 11, after V lost 6 bases and J lost 3 bases. The CDR3 loop spans 16 amino acids. The V gene's germline CDR1 is MNHGY and CDR2 SAAAGT. The CDR3 DNA sequence: TGTGCCAGCAGCTCCAGGACAGGGGCGGCTCACTATGGCTACACCTTC. This sequence encodes CASSSRTGAAHYGYTF.

This clonotype was observed a handful of times. CDR3 in DNA: TGCGCCAGCACCCTGACTAGCGGGAAAGCGGGGACCGGGGAGCTGTTTTTT. Its translation: CASTLTSGKAGTGELFF. The chain has TRBV5-1 and TRBJ2-2, with 11 bases identical to TRBD2. The CDR3 is 17 residues long. In germline, CDR1 is SGHRS, CDR2 YFSETQ. V lost 6 bases to trimming and J lost 5 bases; unmatched junction nucleotides: 12.

V gene TRBV5-1 combines with J gene TRBJ2-7; a possible D gene is TRBD1 (6 bases). V lost 3 bases and J lost 3, with 13 bases in between. CDR3 length: 14 residues. Germline V gene data show CDR1 as SGHRS and CDR2 as YFSETQ. In nucleotides, the CDR3 is TGCGCCAGCAGCTCAGGACAGTTTTTCTACGAGCAGTACTTC. Translated: CASSSGQFFYEQYF.

In this sample, this clonotype turned up a few times. The rearrangement uses TRBV6-2 or TRBV6-3 and TRBJ2-6; D possibly uses TRBD1 or TRBD2 (7 bases each). V dropped 0 bases and J dropped 2 bases, with 20 bases sitting between them. CDR1 and CDR2 (germline): MNHEY, SVGEGT. The CDR3 has 20 residues. The CDR3 nucleotides read TGTGCCAGCAGTTACTCGAGGGGCAGGGGGGGGTTAGCTGGGGCCAACGTCCTGACTTTC. Protein product: CASSYSRGRGGLAGANVLTF.